These 18 T cell receptor beta chains originate from one sample sequenced in a study of blood T cell repertoires in COVID-19. TCRdb's table, derived via immunoSEQ multiplex PCR, lists solely in-frame clones and lacks some. The sample consists of roughly 30,000 clones, approximately 85% of them appearing once. Material: peripheral blood. The receptor set was obtained from a man aged 60 to 69 with active COVID-19.

The gene calls are TRBV7-9 and TRBJ2-1, with 8 bases that match TRBD2. V shed 5 bases, J shed 6 bases, and the junction held 12 bases outside the gene matches. The germline V gene encodes CDR1 SEHNR and CDR2 FQNEAQ (reference sequence). CDR3 size: 16 residues. The chain's CDR3 is CASSPKREYSGNEQFF. The CDR3 DNA sequence: TGTGCCAGCAGCCCTAAGCGGGAGTACAGTGGCAATGAGCAGTTCTTC.

This chain links TRBV5-4 with TRBJ2-7; 8 bases are a match to TRBD1. CDR1 and CDR2 (germline): SGHNT, YYREEE (reference sequence). The CDR3 extends over 17 amino acids. The ends lost 1 base at V and 3 bases at J; junction bases unmatched: 12. The CDR3 DNA follows: TGTGCCAGCAGCTTGACTGGACAGGGCCTCCGGGGCTACGAGCAGTACTTC. Its protein product is CASSLTGQGLRGYEQYF.

This chain joins TRBV28 and TRBJ1-1; 12 bases align to TRBD1. V shed 6 bases and J 8 bases; nucleotides not matched to a gene: 10. Germline CDR1 reads MDHEN; CDR2 reads SYDVKM. The CDR3 consists of 15 residues. In DNA, the CDR3 is TGTGCCAGCAGCCTCCCCGGGACAGGGGGCAAGGAAGCTTTCTTT. Its protein is CASSLPGTGGKEAFF.

The rearrangement uses TRBV28 and TRBJ2-1, with TRBD2 identical over 12 bases. Unmatched junction bases numbered 5, after V lost 5 bases and J lost 6 bases. From germline, CDR1 is MDHEN and CDR2 SYDVKM. The CDR3 spans 15 residues. The CDR3, as DNA: TGTGCCAGCAGTCTTCTAGCGGGAGGGGGCAATGAGCAGTTCTTC. This translates into CASSLLAGGGNEQFF.

Only one count was recorded for this clone. The CDR3 nucleotides are TGTGCCAGCAGCCCCGGGACACTCAAGGAGACCCAGTACTTC. As protein: CASSPGTLKETQYF. The rearrangement uses TRBV5-4 and TRBJ2-5; a weak D match, TRBD1 (6 bases). V lost 4 bases and J lost 5, with 15 bases in between. Germline V gives CDR1 SGHNT, CDR2 YYREEE (reference sequence). The CDR3 is 14 amino acids.

The V call is TRBV30, the J call TRBJ2-2; a possible D gene is TRBD2 (6 bases). Germline CDR1 reads GTSNPN; CDR2 reads SVGIG (reference sequence). This CDR3 spans 14 amino acids. Trimming shortened V by 4 bases and J by 2 bases, and 11 bases separated the two germline ends. The CDR3 sequence is CAWNRGINTGELFF. The CDR3 DNA sequence: TGTGCCTGGAACCGCGGGATTAACACCGGGGAGCTGTTTTTT.

The rearrangement uses TRBV6-1 and TRBJ2-4; 7 nucleotides match TRBD1. Unmatched junction bases numbered 7, after V lost 0 bases and J lost 8 bases. Per germline, CDR1 MNHNS and CDR2 SASEGT. The CDR3 has 15 residues. The CDR3 region is CASSEAPTGTYIQYF. The CDR3 bases are TGTGCCAGCAGTGAAGCACCGACAGGGACGTACATTCAGTACTTC.

CDR3 nucleotides: TGTGCCAGCAGGAAAGGAGGGCCCGGCCAAGAGACCCAGTACTTC. This encodes CASRKGGPGQETQYF. The gene calls are TRBV6-5 and TRBJ2-5; perhaps TRBD2 as D (6 bases). Germline V CDR1 and CDR2: MNHEY, SVGAGI. The CDR3 totals 15 residues. Trimming took off 6 bases at V and 1 base at J, with 15 bases between the two ends.

This chain uses TRBV5-1 with TRBJ2-2; TRBD2 matches at 11 bases. The CDR3 contains 15 residues. J lost 5 bases, V lost 0 bases, and 0 bases had no gene match. The germline V gene encodes CDR1 SGHRS and CDR2 YFSETQ. CDR3 loop: CASSLGTSGTGELFF. The CDR3 DNA reads TGCGCCAGCAGCTTGGGGACTAGCGGGACCGGGGAGCTGTTTTTT.

This chain connects TRBV7-3 to TRBJ2-1, with 12 bases fitting TRBD2. V was pared by 4 bases and J by 9 bases, with 7 bases of the junction left unmatched. The CDR3 contains 15 residues. In germline, CDR1 is SGHTA, CDR2 FQGTGA. The CDR3 loop is CASSSASGRASEQFF. The CDR3 bases are TGTGCCAGCAGCTCAGCTAGCGGGAGGGCTAGTGAGCAGTTCTTC.

This chain joins TRBV28 and TRBJ1-2; TRBD1 might be the D (5 bases). Germline V lookup: CDR1 MDHEN, CDR2 SYDVKM. The CDR3 is made up of 13 amino acids. Trimming removed 3 bases at V and 6 bases at J, with 11 bases between. The DNA of the CDR3 is TGTGCCAGCAGTTTGGGGGGAGGGAATGGCTACACCTTC. It yields the protein CASSLGGGNGYTF.

This chain joins TRBV7-9 and TRBJ1-2; D unresolved. V was pared by 3 bases and J by 0 bases, with 8 bases between. This CDR3 spans 14 amino acids. Germline assignment: CDR1 SEHNR and CDR2 FQNEAQ (reference sequence). The CDR3 loop is CASSFDTTNYGYTF. The CDR3 DNA follows: TGTGCCAGCAGCTTTGACACCACTAACTATGGCTACACCTTC.

This rearrangement joins TRBV7-9 to TRBJ2-1; weak D call: TRBD1 (5 bases). Between the trimmed V and J ends, which lost 7 bases and 5 bases, there was a span of 12 bases. Germline assignment: CDR1 SEHNR and CDR2 FQNEAQ (reference sequence). The CDR3 is 13 residues long. The CDR3, as DNA: TGTGCCAGCATGGGCAGGGTGAACAATGAGCAGTTCTTC. It yields the protein CASMGRVNNEQFF.

This chain uses TRBV9 with TRBJ2-3, with 10 positions matching TRBD2. There are 16 residues in the CDR3. CDR1 is SGDLS, CDR2 YYNGEE, per germline. V lost 3 bases to trimming and J lost 5 bases; unmatched junction nucleotides: 9. The CDR3 coding sequence is TGTGCCAGCAGCGCGAGCGGGAGGGCCGGGGAAGATACGCAGTATTTT. Its translation is CASSASGRAGEDTQYF.

The chain links TRBV5-8 to TRBJ2-1; 11 positions match TRBD2. Germline loops: CDR1 SGHTS, CDR2 YDEGEE. V shed 7 bases and J 4 bases; nucleotides not matched to a gene: 4. This CDR3 has 14 residues. The CDR3: CASARLAGYNEQFF. The CDR3 DNA sequence: TGTGCCAGCGCACGACTAGCGGGATACAATGAGCAGTTCTTC.

The chain uses TRBV19 and TRBJ1-5, with 9 nucleotides matching TRBD1. The CDR3 is 18 residues long. CDR1 is LNHDA and CDR2 is SQIVND in the germline V gene (reference sequence). With V trimmed by 8 bases and J by 5 bases, 19 bases remained unmatched. The CDR3 reads CASYDVRTGAKEHQPQHF. The CDR3 DNA is TGTGCCAGTTATGACGTCAGGACAGGGGCAAAGGAGCATCAGCCCCAGCATTTT.

The chain combines TRBV28 with TRBJ2-4, with 8 bases fitting TRBD2. With V trimmed by 1 base and J by 1 base, 3 bases remained unmatched. This CDR3 comprises 16 residues. Germline V gene lookup returns CDR1 MDHEN and CDR2 SYDVKM. CDR3 bases: TGTGCCAGCAGTTTATCCGGGAGGGTGGCCAAAAACATTCAGTACTTC. Encoded protein: CASSLSGRVAKNIQYF. Combining the CDR3 with reference TRBV28 and TRBJ2-4 gives the whole variable domain DVKVTQSSRYLVKRTGEKVFLECVQDMDHENMFWYRQDPGLGLRLIYFSYDVKMKEKGDIPEGYSVSREKKERFSLILESASTNQTSMYLCASSLSGRVAKNIQYFGAGTRLSVL.

The rearrangement uses TRBV28 and TRBJ2-7; 7 bases fit TRBD2. V was clipped by 7 bases and J by 2 bases; unmatched bases: 11. CDR3 length: 15 amino acids. Germline V gene lookup returns CDR1 MDHEN and CDR2 SYDVKM. CDR3 in DNA: TGTGCCAGCACGAGCAGCGGGATCCCCCCCTACGAGCAGTACTTC. Its translation: CASTSSGIPPYEQYF.